The rows below give T cell receptor beta chains drawn from one sample of a study of blood T cell repertoires in COVID-19. The protocol was immunoSEQ multiplex PCR, while the TCRdb copy is restricted to in-frame clones and leaves out a portion. The table shows 250,000 to 350,000 clones, with 90% occurring only once. Sequences were obtained from peripheral blood. Receptors were obtained from a woman aged 25-40 years with COVID-19, enrolled during active disease. The CDR3 runs from the conserved cysteine through the conserved F or W. A D gene is named only where the DNA matches it firmly. Clone sizes are given selectively: once, few, many, or a class where the clone is expanded.

v_call	j_call	clone_size	d_call	cdr3_nt	cdr3_aa
TRBV11-2	TRBJ2-3	-	TRBD2	TGTGCCAGCAGCTTAGTCGGGAGGAGGGGAGGTCAAGATACGCAGTATTTT	CASSLVGRRGGQDTQYF
TRBV28	TRBJ2-1	-	-	TGTGCCAGCCGACCTCCTCGGGGAAATGAGCAGTTCTTC	CASRPPRGNEQFF
TRBV7-9	TRBJ1-1	-	-	TGTGCCAGCAGCCCGTCCCAGGGTATGAACACTGAAGCTTTCTTT	CASSPSQGMNTEAFF
TRBV7-6	TRBJ2-5	-	TRBD1	TGTGCCAGCAGCCCCGGGACAGACACATACCAAGAGACCCAGTACTTC	CASSPGTDTYQETQYF
TRBV10-2	TRBJ2-7	once	TRBD1	TGCGCCAGCGAGGACTTCACAGGGGAAGTAAGCTACGAGCAGTACTTC	CASEDFTGEVSYEQYF
TRBV5-1	TRBJ1-1	-	TRBD1	TGCGCCAGCAGCTTGGAAGACAGGGTATTTTGGACTGAAGCTTTCTTT	CASSLEDRVFWTEAFF
TRBV11-1	TRBJ2-1	-	-	TGTGCCAGCAGTGGCCAGCGGTCTAACAATGAGCAGTTCTTC	CASSGQRSNNEQFF
TRBV6-1	TRBJ2-3	-	TRBD2	TGTGCCAGCAGTGAAGCAGCGGGAGGGCCAGATACGCAGTATTTT	CASSEAAGGPDTQYF
TRBV18	TRBJ1-2	-	-	TGTGCCAGCTCACCAGAACAGGATCTTAACTATGGCTACACCTTC	CASSPEQDLNYGYTF
TRBV10-3	TRBJ2-3	-	-	TGTGCCATCAGCATGACTAGACTTAGCACAGATACGCAGTATTTT	CAISMTRLSTDTQYF
TRBV12-3/TRBV12-4	TRBJ1-5	-	-	TGTGCCAGCAGTTTTTCCGGGAATCAGCCCCAGCATTTT	CASSFSGNQPQHF
TRBV13	TRBJ1-1	few	-	TGTGCCAGCAGCTTAGGCAGGAGGACTGAAGCTTTCTTT	CASSLGRRTEAFF
TRBV15	TRBJ2-1	-	TRBD1	TGTGCCACCAGCAGGCCGGGACAGGGGGCCTCGTATGAGCAGTTCTTC	CATSRPGQGASYEQFF
TRBV6-6	TRBJ1-2	-	-	TGTGCCAGCAGTCCGACAGGTGGGCTAGACTACACCTTC	CASSPTGGLDYTF
TRBV5-1	TRBJ1-4	-	-	TGCGCCAGCGGCGGAGGGGTTGGCGAAAAACTGTTTTTT	CASGGGVGEKLFF
TRBV27	TRBJ1-1	-	-	TGTGCCAGCAGTTTATCGGAACAGGGCCATGAAGCTTTCTTT	CASSLSEQGHEAFF
TRBV10-1	TRBJ1-1	-	TRBD1	TGCGCCAGCAGTGACCCCGGGACAGGGACTGAAGCTTTCTTT	CASSDPGTGTEAFF
TRBV10-1	TRBJ2-1	-	TRBD2	TGCGCCAGCAGTCGTGTACCTAGCGGGACCTACAATGAGCAGTTCTTC	CASSRVPSGTYNEQFF
TRBV5-6	TRBJ2-2	-	-	TGTGCCAGCAGCTTTAGACTCGGGGAGCTGTTTTTT	CASSFRLGELFF
TRBV6-5	TRBJ2-7	-	-	TGTGCCAGCAGGTCAGGGGATAGCAACGAGCAGTACTTC	CASRSGDSNEQYF
TRBV30	TRBJ1-5	-	-	TGTGCCTGGAGTGTACGTGGGGGGGAGGGCAATCAGCCCCAGCATTTT	CAWSVRGGEGNQPQHF